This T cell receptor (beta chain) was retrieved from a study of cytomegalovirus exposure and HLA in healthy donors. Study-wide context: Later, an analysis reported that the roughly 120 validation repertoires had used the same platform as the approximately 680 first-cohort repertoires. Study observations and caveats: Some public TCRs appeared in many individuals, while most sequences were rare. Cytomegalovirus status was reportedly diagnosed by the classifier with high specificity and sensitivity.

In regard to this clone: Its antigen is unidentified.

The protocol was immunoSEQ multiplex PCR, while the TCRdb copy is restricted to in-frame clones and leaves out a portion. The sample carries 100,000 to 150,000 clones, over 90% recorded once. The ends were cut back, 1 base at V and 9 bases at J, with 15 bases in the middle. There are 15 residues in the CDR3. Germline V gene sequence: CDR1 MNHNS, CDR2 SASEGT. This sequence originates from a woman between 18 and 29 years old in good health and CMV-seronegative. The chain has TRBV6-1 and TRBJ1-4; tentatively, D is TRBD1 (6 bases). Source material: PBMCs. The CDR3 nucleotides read TGTGCCAGCAGTGAAGAGGGCGGGGGCCCTCAAAAACTGTTTTTT. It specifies CASSEEGGGPQKLFF.